Listed here is a single TCR beta chain. Antigen specificity is unknown. Germline V gene data show CDR1 as MNHEY and CDR2 as SMNVEV (reference sequence). The ends were cut back, 6 bases at V and 8 bases at J, with 16 bases in the middle. This CDR3 has 13 residues. This specimen belongs to a study of cytomegalovirus exposure and HLA in healthy donors. Study context: Falling in the Caucasian-associated ancestry cluster were 80% to 85% of 398 genotyped donors. Study results and caveats: TCR association rates varied by HLA locus in a later analysis, with DRB1 highest and HLA-C lowest. The availability of immune exposure information extended only to CMV serostatus. Indistinguishable V segments such as TRBV6-2 and TRBV6-3 were excluded.

Both 60 Vbeta primers and 13 Jbeta primers went into the PCR. Sequencing used immunoSEQ multiplex PCR; TCRdb keeps in-frame clones, though not all of them. The table has around 210,000 clones, 75% to 85% seen once. The specimen was PBMCs. The V gene is TRBV27, the J gene TRBJ2-5; a possible D gene is TRBD2 (6 bases). The clonotype originates from a male donor in good health and CMV-seropositive. In DNA, the CDR3 is TGTGCCAGCAGAAGCCTCGGGACTCCAACCCAGTACTTC. It is translated as CASRSLGTPTQYF.